The source of this T cell receptor beta chain is a study of blood T cell repertoires in COVID-19. At the level of the study: From T cells, B-cell-depleted T cells, or PBMCs came the material, which was cDNA or gDNA.

In the study's own analysis: Amplification of reference gene primers provided the estimated nucleated cell counts. Generated by immunoSEQ multiplex PCR, the TCRdb table keeps only in-frame clones and is missing some. V, J and clone size were drawn from that table, and D and trimming were deduced from the DNA. The sample has fewer than 150,000 clones, approximately 87% seen once. Germline values: CDR1 SGHDT, CDR2 YYEEEE. CDR3 length: 17 residues. V shed 4 bases, J shed 3 bases, and the junction held 13 bases outside the gene matches. This clonotype was sampled from a woman aged 40 to 50 with acute or convalescent COVID-19. Sample: peripheral blood. The V and J genes are TRBV5-6 and TRBJ2-1; 7 bases line up with TRBD1. The CDR3 protein is CASSLAVGQGVYNEQFF. CDR3 in DNA: TGTGCCAGCAGCCTTGCGGTGGGGCAGGGGGTCTACAATGAGCAGTTCTTC. Based on the CDR3 plus reference TRBV5-6 and TRBJ2-1, the full variable domain is DAGVTQSPTHLIKTRGQQVTLRCSPKSGHDTVSWYQQALGQGPQFIFQYYEEEERQRGNFPDRFSGHQFPNYSSELNVNALLLGDSALYLCASSLAVGQGVYNEQFFGPGTRLTVL.